The 17 T cell receptor beta chains below come from one sample, sequenced in a study of identical twins. TCRdb itself ran the 5' RACE reads through MiXCR, one entry per CDR3 protein. Among 280,000 or so distinct CDR3 sequences listed, around 8.8% were seen once. In addition, the sample was reused for a study of yellow fever vaccine responses in identical twins.

Sequences were obtained from memory (CD45RO+) T cells sorted from blood. These receptors all come from a young woman in good health.

This clonotype showed up just a few times. DNA of the CDR3: TGCAGTGCTAGAGTGGCTCCCGCCTTAGAGACCCAGTACTTC. Protein product: CSARVAPALETQYF. The chain employs TRBV20-1 and TRBJ2-5; D not resolved. Looked up from germline, CDR1 is DFQATT and CDR2 is SNEGSKA (reference sequence). The CDR3 is 14 amino acids. V lost 1 base to trimming and J lost 4 bases, with 13 bases between them.

The chain joins TRBV11-1 to TRBJ1-1, with D unclear. The germline CDR1 and CDR2 sequences are SGHAT and FQDESV (reference sequence). The V end was cut by 3 bases, the J end by 5 bases, with 13 bases between. The CDR3 runs 14 residues. Here the CDR3 reads CASSFADLGTEAFF. Here the CDR3 DNA reads TGTGCCAGCAGCTTCGCTGATCTGGGGACTGAAGCTTTCTTT. Complete variable domain (other parts from reference TRBV11-1 and TRBJ1-1): EAEVAQSPRYKITEKSQAVAFWCDPISGHATLYWYRQILGQGPELLVQFQDESVVDDSQLPKDRFSAERLKGVDSTLKIQPAELGDSAMYLCASSFADLGTEAFFGQGTRLTVV.

This clonotype was detected a few times. A junction boundary mismatches the germline segment, possibly from a read error. This chain joins TRBV28 and TRBJ1-2; D is unclear. CDR3 size: 14 residues. In germline, CDR1 is MDHEN, CDR2 SYDVKM. The CDR3: CATSWASGDYGYTF. CDR3 coding DNA: TGTGCCACCAGTTGGGCCTCCGGGGACTATGGCTACACCTTC.

The chain couples TRBV11-3 to TRBJ2-1; the D gene is possibly TRBD1 (5 bases). Trimming took off 6 bases at V and 9 bases at J, with 15 bases between the two ends. The length of the CDR3 is 13 residues. CDR1 and CDR2 (germline): SGHNT, YENEEA. The CDR3 protein is CASSRDQGGEQFF. CDR3 sequence (DNA): TGTGCCAGCAGTAGAGACCAGGGTGGTGAGCAGTTCTTC. Filled out from reference TRBV11-3 and TRBJ2-1, the complete variable domain reads EAGVVQSPRYKIIEKKQPVAFWCNPISGHNTLYWYLQNLGQGPELLIRYENEEAVDDSQLPKDRFSAERLKGVDSTLKIQPAELGDSAVYLCASSRDQGGEQFFGPGTRLTVL.

The sample holds a few counts of this clonotype. The rearrangement uses TRBV4-2 and TRBJ2-7; possibly TRBD2 for D (5 bases). CDR1 and CDR2 (germline): LGHNA, YNFKEQ. Trimming took 0 bases from V and 3 from J, leaving 12 bases between them. This CDR3 contains 15 residues. CDR3 sequence: CASSQDGGSGYEQYF. DNA of the CDR3: TGTGCCAGCAGCCAAGATGGAGGCTCCGGCTACGAGCAGTACTTC.

This clonotype was recorded at least ten times. The chain employs TRBV20-1 and TRBJ1-6; 10 bases map to TRBD1. J lost 9 bases, V lost 4 bases, and 6 bases had no gene match. This CDR3 is 14 amino acids long. CDR1 and CDR2 (germline): DFQATT, SNEGSKA (reference sequence). The CDR3 bases are TGCAGTGCTAACCGGGACAGGGGTGGTTCACCCCTCCACTTT. Translated: CSANRDRGGSPLHF.

This clonotype came up a few times. CDR3 protein: CASSSGSSSNQPQHF. CDR3 DNA sequence: TGTGCCAGCAGTAGCGGTTCAAGTAGCAATCAGCCCCAGCATTTT. The chain is built from TRBV28 and TRBJ1-5; D remains unclear. This CDR3 is built from 15 residues. With 5 bases removed from V and 0 bases from J, the gap between germline ends came to 11 bases. Per the germline V gene, CDR1 is MDHEN and CDR2 is SYDVKM.

This clonotype has at least ten counts. The CDR3 DNA follows: TGTGCCAGCAGCCCAAACAGGAACTCTGGAAACACCATATATTTT. This gives the protein CASSPNRNSGNTIYF. The V call is TRBV11-2, the J call TRBJ1-3; perhaps TRBD1 as D (5 bases). V lost 5 bases, J lost 0 bases, and 11 bases lay in between. Germline CDR1 reads SGHAT; CDR2 reads FQNNGV. The CDR3 totals 15 residues.

By sample fraction, this clonotype is medium-sized (0.01 to 0.1%). The chain employs TRBV20-1 and TRBJ1-5, with D possibly being TRBD1 (5 bases). CDR1 DFQATT and CDR2 SNEGSKA come from the germline V gene (reference sequence). V lost 1 base and J lost 6, with 7 bases in between. The CDR3 is 12 amino acids. The CDR3 region is CSARGGSQPQHF. The CDR3, as DNA: TGCAGTGCTAGAGGGGGGAGTCAGCCCCAGCATTTT.

The chain is built from TRBV5-5 and TRBJ1-5; D perhaps matches TRBD1 (6 bases). Germline CDR1 is SGHKS and CDR2 is YYEKEE (reference sequence). With 0 bases removed from V and 7 bases from J, the gap between germline ends came to 11 bases. CDR3 length: 14 residues. This CDR3 is CASSLDRVGQPQHF. The CDR3, as DNA: TGTGCCAGCAGCTTGGACAGGGTAGGGCAGCCCCAGCATTTT.

The chain links TRBV20-1 to TRBJ2-1; D possibly corresponds to TRBD1 (6 bases). This CDR3 has 16 residues. The V gene lost 5 bases and the J gene lost 7 bases, with 24 bases spanning the gap. Germline V gives CDR1 DFQATT, CDR2 SNEGSKA (reference sequence). Here the CDR3 reads CSALTGIWGFRNEQFF. The CDR3 region has the DNA TGCAGTGCTTTGACAGGTATATGGGGCTTTCGGAATGAGCAGTTCTTC.

V gene TRBV10-3 combines with J gene TRBJ2-2, with D uncertain. Deletions cut 3 bases from V and 0 bases from J, with 8 bases between. This CDR3 comprises 15 residues. CDR1 and CDR2 (germline): ENHRY, SYGVKD. Here the CDR3 reads CAISETSSNTGELFF. Written as DNA, the CDR3 is TGTGCCATCAGTGAAACCTCCTCGAACACCGGGGAGCTGTTTTTT.

This clonotype was counted at least ten times. V and J are TRBV7-6 and TRBJ2-3; unclear D gene. V gave up 4 bases and J gave up 1 base, with 12 bases separating them. This CDR3 contains 15 residues. Germline assignment: CDR1 SGHVS and CDR2 FNYEAQ. In nucleotides, the CDR3 is TGTGCCAGCAGCTCAAGACAACAACGCACAGATACGCAGTATTTT. Translated: CASSSRQQRTDTQYF.

V is TRBV11-3 and J is TRBJ2-7; maybe TRBD1 (6 bases). The germline V and J ends were trimmed by 1 base and 2 bases, with 9 bases remaining between them. Germline V gene data show CDR1 as SGHNT and CDR2 as YENEEA. The CDR3 is 14 residues long. The CDR3: CASSLVGHTYEQYF. For the CDR3, the DNA is TGTGCCAGCAGCTTAGTGGGACACACCTACGAGCAGTACTTC.

This clonotype was counted only a few times. This rearrangement joins TRBV11-2 to TRBJ2-1; maybe TRBD1 (6 bases). V gave up 3 bases and J gave up 7 bases, with 10 bases separating them. This CDR3 is built from 13 residues. The V gene's germline CDR1 is SGHAT and CDR2 FQNNGV. The CDR3, as DNA: TGTGCCAGCAGCTTTACAGGGATGAATGAGCAGTTCTTC. Amino acid sequence: CASSFTGMNEQFF.

This clonotype was seen ten or more times. This chain uses TRBV11-2 with TRBJ2-7; D not resolved. V gave up 0 bases and J gave up 3 bases, with 12 bases separating them. The CDR3 loop spans 15 amino acids. Germline V gives CDR1 SGHAT, CDR2 FQNNGV. CDR3 amino acids: CASSLDLNGFYEQYF. The CDR3, as DNA: TGTGCCAGCAGCTTAGACCTAAACGGATTCTACGAGCAGTACTTC.

To note about this clonotype: A read error is possible here, since a much larger clone lies one base away. The chain carries TRBV12-3 or TRBV12-4 and TRBJ2-7, with D uncertain. Trimming left V 5 bases short and J 2 bases short, with 10 bases between. The CDR3 is 13 residues long. DNA for the CDR3: TGTGCCAGCAGTATAGTTCAGGCCTACGAGCAGTACTTC. It is translated as CASSIVQAYEQYF.